Listed below are T cell receptor beta chains from one sample, sequenced in a study of T cell responses to AZD1222 COVID-19 vaccine. TCRdb keeps only in-frame clones here, not all; method: immunoSEQ multiplex PCR. The sample contains roughly 120,000 clones, approximately 84% of which appear only once. The source was peripheral blood, collected on day 0 of AZD1222 vaccination. These receptors came from an adult in good health. Both conserved end residues are part of each CDR3. D genes are given only for firm matches.

TRBJ2-3,TRBV5-5,TRBD1,CASSTGQVGGTDTQYF,TGTGCCAGCAGCACCGGACAGGTAGGGGGCACAGATACGCAGTATTTT
TRBJ1-5,TRBV6-6,.,CASSYPQGGGNQPQHF,TGTGCCAGCAGTTACCCTCAGGGAGGAGGCAATCAGCCCCAGCATTTT
TRBJ1-3,TRBV6-5,.,CASTKAGGDGNTIYF,TGTGCCAGCACCAAGGCCGGGGGGGATGGAAACACCATATATTTT
TRBJ2-3,TRBV4-1,.,CASRLTDTQYF,TGCGCCAGTCGACTCACAGATACGCAGTATTTT
TRBJ2-1,TRBV27,.,CASQGGAHNEQFF,TGTGCCAGCCAGGGGGGGGCCCACAATGAGCAGTTCTTC
TRBJ1-5,TRBV25-1,.,CASSEMGEGAQHF,TGTGCCAGCAGTGAAATGGGGGAAGGGGCCCAGCATTTT
TRBJ1-2,TRBV5-6,.,CASSFGDYGYTF,TGTGCCAGCAGCTTCGGGGACTATGGCTACACCTTC
TRBJ1-6,TRBV5-6,TRBD1,CASKGQGGTSPLHF,TGTGCCAGCAAGGGACAGGGGGGGACTTCACCCCTCCACTTT
TRBJ2-1,TRBV7-9,.,CASNSLLSHEQFF,TGTGCCAGCAACTCGCTCCTCTCTCATGAGCAGTTCTTC
TRBJ2-7,TRBV21-1,.,CASSNHRDSGSEQYF,TGTGCCAGCAGCAACCACCGGGACAGTGGCTCCGAGCAGTACTTC
TRBJ1-4,TRBV12-3/TRBV12-4,.,CASSLAPEKLFF,TGTGCCAGCAGTTTAGCGCCTGAAAAACTGTTTTTT
TRBJ1-4,TRBV9,.,CASSPFGTPGEKLFF,TGTGCCAGCAGCCCCTTTGGGACCCCGGGCGAAAAACTGTTTTTT
TRBJ2-2,TRBV6-5,.,CASSYSWGRTGELFF,TGTGCCAGCAGTTACTCTTGGGGGCGGACCGGGGAGCTGTTTTTT